This T cell receptor (beta chain) was retrieved from a study of identical twins. The sample holds many counts of this clonotype. What it binds is not known. Study outcomes and limitations: Carriage of fewer insertions was seen in abundant cord blood beta clonotypes, whereas memory repertoires showed none. Researchers caution that invariant MAIT and iNKT cells could partly confound zero-insertion analyses.

cDNA carried unique molecular identifiers, and a universal primer site was added by template switching. TCRdb reprocessed the 5' RACE reads with MiXCR, giving one entry per CDR3 protein. Of roughly 200,000 distinct CDR3 sequences in the sample, 7.5% were seen once. Only healthy Caucasians were included as donors. These data also featured in a second study, about yellow fever vaccine responses in identical twins.

Material: memory (CD45RO+) T cells sorted from blood. This clonotype originated in a woman aged 18-29 years in good health.

The CDR3 DNA reads TGCAGCGTGGGGACAGGGGGACCGTATCTGTTTTTT. It specifies CSVGTGGPYLFF. This chain connects TRBV29-1 to TRBJ1-4; 11 bases agree with TRBD1. The CDR3 runs to 12 residues. V lost 6 bases and J lost 14; bases outside the gene matches: 8. CDR1 is SQVTM and CDR2 is ANQGSEA in the germline V gene.